The T cell receptor (beta chain) described here comes from a study of blood T cell repertoires in COVID-19. V lost 6 bases and J 2 bases, leaving 12 bases between the germline ends. The CDR3 is made up of 14 amino acids. Germline V lookup: CDR1 WNHNN, CDR2 SYGVQD (reference sequence). Using immunoSEQ multiplex PCR, the repertoire was profiled, and TCRdb retains in-frame clones only, with some absent. The repertoire holds 100,000 or so clones, with 70% to 85% as singletons. The receptor was derived from an older woman with acute or convalescent COVID-19. The J gene is TRBJ2-3, the V gene TRBV10-1, with no clear D. Sequenced material: peripheral blood. CDR3 DNA: TGCGCCAGCAGCGCTAGGTACCCCACAGATACGCAGTATTTT. Translated: CASSARYPTDTQYF.